The rows below give T cell receptor beta chains drawn from one sample of a study of regulatory T cells. TCRdb's copy holds only in-frame clones and misses some; the assay was immunoSEQ multiplex PCR. The sample includes about 23,000 clones, about 88% of them seen just once. The sample was conventional CD4+ T cells sorted from blood. These TCRs come from a child aged 10 to 17 with CD3G deficiency. The CDR3 runs from the conserved cysteine through the conserved F or W. The D gene is left open where the match is weak. Clone size is not always given. Where it is, it says once, few, many or a class for expanded clones.

>TRBD2|TRBJ2-2|TRBV5-1|NA
CASSRASGTGELFF
TGCGCCAGCAGCCGCGCTAGCGGTACCGGGGAGCTGTTTTTT
>NA|TRBJ1-1|TRBV6-1|once
CASRGNTEAFF
TGTGCCAGCAGGGGAAACACTGAAGCTTTCTTT
>NA|TRBJ2-7|TRBV28|NA
CASGQDSQYF
TGTGCCAGCGGTCAAGACAGTCAGTACTTC
>NA|TRBJ2-7|TRBV6-6|NA
CASSYSSRADYEQYF
TGTGCCAGCAGTTACTCGAGCAGGGCCGACTACGAGCAGTACTTC
>NA|TRBJ2-7|TRBV6-1|NA
CASRLGNTNVDEQYF
TGTGCCAGCAGGCTAGGGAACACCAATGTCGACGAGCAGTACTTC
>NA|TRBJ2-1|TRBV4-2|NA
CASSPRSSYNEQFF
TGTGCCAGCAGCCCTAGGAGCTCCTACAATGAGCAGTTCTTC
>TRBD2|TRBJ2-1|TRBV28|NA
CASSLAGTSSWEQFF
TGTGCCAGCAGTTTGGCCGGGACTAGCTCATGGGAGCAGTTCTTC
>TRBD1|TRBJ2-5|TRBV18|NA
CASSQGQAQETQYF
TGTGCCAGCTCCCAGGGACAGGCCCAAGAGACCCAGTACTTC
>NA|TRBJ2-7|TRBV21-1|NA
CASSKVVFSYEQYF
TGTGCCAGCAGCAAAGTTGTCTTCTCCTACGAGCAGTACTTC
>NA|TRBJ1-1|TRBV5-1|NA
CASSLGDRRTTEAFF
TGCGCCAGCAGCTTGGGAGACAGGAGGACCACTGAAGCTTTCTTT